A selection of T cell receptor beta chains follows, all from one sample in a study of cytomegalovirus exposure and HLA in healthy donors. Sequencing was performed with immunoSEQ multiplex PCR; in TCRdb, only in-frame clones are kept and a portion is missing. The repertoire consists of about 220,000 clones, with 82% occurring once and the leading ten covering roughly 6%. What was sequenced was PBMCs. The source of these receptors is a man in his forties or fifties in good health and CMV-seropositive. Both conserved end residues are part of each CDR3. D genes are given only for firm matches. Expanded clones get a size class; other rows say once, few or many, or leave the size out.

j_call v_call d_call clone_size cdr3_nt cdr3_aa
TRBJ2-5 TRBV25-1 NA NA TGTGCCAGCAGTGAGATAGACAGGCCACAAGAGACCCAGTACTTC CASSEIDRPQETQYF
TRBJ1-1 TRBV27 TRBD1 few TGTGCCAGCAGGAGGACAGGGCTGAACACTGAAGCTTTCTTT CASRRTGLNTEAFF
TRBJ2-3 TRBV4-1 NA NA TGCGCCAGCAGCCAAGTTTCTAGCGCAGATACGCAGTATTTT CASSQVSSADTQYF
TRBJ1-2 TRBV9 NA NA TGTGCCAGCAGCGTAGACTCTCTGGACTATGGCTACACCTTC CASSVDSLDYGYTF
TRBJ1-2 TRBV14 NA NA TGTGCCAGCAGCCAAGACCAACAGCATTATGGCTACACCTTC CASSQDQQHYGYTF
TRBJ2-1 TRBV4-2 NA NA TGTGCCAGCAGCCCCGAACTAGCCAACTCCAATGAGCAGTTCTTC CASSPELANSNEQFF
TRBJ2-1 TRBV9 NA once TGTGCCAGCAGCGTAGTCAGTGGGCCCTACAATGAGCAGTTCTTC CASSVVSGPYNEQFF
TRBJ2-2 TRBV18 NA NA TGTGCCAGCGCGGACATAAACACCGGGGAGCTGTTTTTT CASADINTGELFF
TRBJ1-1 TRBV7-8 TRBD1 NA TGTGCCAGCAGCAGACTCTGGACAGGGGACACTGAAGCTTTCTTT CASSRLWTGDTEAFF
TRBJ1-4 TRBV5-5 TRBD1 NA TGTGCCAGCAGCTCCGGGACAGGGCTCTCTGAAAAACTGTTTTTT CASSSGTGLSEKLFF
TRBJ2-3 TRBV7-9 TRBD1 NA TGTGCCAGCAGCCCGCGGACAGGGCAATTTGGAGATACGCAGTATTTT CASSPRTGQFGDTQYF
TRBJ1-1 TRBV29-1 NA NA TGCAGCGCCCTTGGGAGGAACACTGAAGCTTTCTTT CSALGRNTEAFF
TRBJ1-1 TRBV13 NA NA TGTGCCAGCAGCTTAGACAGGGAGAACACTGAAGCTTTCTTT CASSLDRENTEAFF
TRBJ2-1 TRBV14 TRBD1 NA TGTGCCAGCAGTCAACCTCGGGACAGGGCCTATGAGCAGTTCTTC CASSQPRDRAYEQFF
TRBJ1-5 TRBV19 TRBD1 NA TGTGCCAGTAGTACCCAGGGGGTCCAGCCCCAGCATTTT CASSTQGVQPQHF
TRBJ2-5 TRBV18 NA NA TGTGCCAGCTCACCACAAAAGGGGCAAGAGACCCAGTACTTC CASSPQKGQETQYF
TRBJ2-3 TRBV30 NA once TGTGCATGGAGTGGGGCAGGTCCAGATACGCAGTATTTT CAWSGAGPDTQYF
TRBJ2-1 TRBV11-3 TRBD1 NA TGTGCCAGCAGCACACGGACAGGGGGCAAGGAAAGCTACAATGAGCAGTTCTTC CASSTRTGGKESYNEQFF
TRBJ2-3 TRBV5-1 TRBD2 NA TGCGCCAGCAGCTTGGGGGCGGGAGCCGGGGATACGCAGTATTTT CASSLGAGAGDTQYF
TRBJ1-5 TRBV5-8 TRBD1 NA TGTGCCAGCAGCGCTGACAGGGCTCAGCCCCAGCATTTT CASSADRAQPQHF
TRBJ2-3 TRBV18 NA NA TGTGCCAGCTCTCAGACTTGGGGCACAGATACGCAGTATTTT CASSQTWGTDTQYF
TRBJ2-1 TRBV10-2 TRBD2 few TGCGCCAGCAGTGAGTCGATAGGGACTAGCGGGAGAAAAGCGTTCTTC CASSESIGTSGRKAFF
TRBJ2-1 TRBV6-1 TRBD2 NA TGTGCCAGCAGCCAAGGACTAGGAGGGTACAATGAGCAGTTCTTC CASSQGLGGYNEQFF
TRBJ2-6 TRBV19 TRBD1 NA TGTGCCAGTAGTAAGCGTCGGGACAGCTCCTCTGGGGCCAACGTCCTGACTTTC CASSKRRDSSSGANVLTF
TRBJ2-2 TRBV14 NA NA TGTGCCAGCTCGGGGGCCGGGGAGCTGTTTTTT CASSGAGELFF
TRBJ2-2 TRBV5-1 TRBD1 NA TGCGCCAGCGAGGGGACAGGGGGCCGGACCGGGGAGCTGTTTTTT CASEGTGGRTGELFF
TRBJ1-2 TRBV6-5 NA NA TGTGCCAGCAGTTACAGGGCAGGGGATAGCGGCTACACCTTC CASSYRAGDSGYTF
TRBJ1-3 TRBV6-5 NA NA TGTGCCAGCAGTTACAGGGGGTTCTCTGGAAACACCATATATTTT CASSYRGFSGNTIYF
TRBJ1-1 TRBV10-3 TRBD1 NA TGTGCCATCAGCCGGGACAGCTTGAACACTGAAGCTTTCTTT CAISRDSLNTEAFF
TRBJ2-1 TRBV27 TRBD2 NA TGTGCCAGCTCCCCCTCCGGACTAGCGGGAGGAGAGCAGTTCTTC CASSPSGLAGGEQFF
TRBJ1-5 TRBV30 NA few TGTGCCTGGAGTTTAGAAAGCAATCAGCCCCAGCATTTT CAWSLESNQPQHF
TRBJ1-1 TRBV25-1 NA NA TGTGCCAGCAGTGTGCGGGGGGTGGGAGCTTTCTTT CASSVRGVGAFF
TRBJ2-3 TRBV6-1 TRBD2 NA TGTGCCAGCAGGGGACTAGCGGATACGCAGTATTTT CASRGLADTQYF
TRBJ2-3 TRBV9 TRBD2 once TGTGCCAGCAGCGTAGAAAGTTCTAGCGGGAGGCCTAGCACAGATACGCAGTATTTT CASSVESSSGRPSTDTQYF
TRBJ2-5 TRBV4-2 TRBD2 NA TGTGCCAGCAGCCAAGGATCGAGCGGGAGGGCCGATGAGACCCAGTACTTC CASSQGSSGRADETQYF
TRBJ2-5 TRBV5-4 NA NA TGTGCCAGCAGCCATGGGACAAACCAAGAGACCCAGTACTTC CASSHGTNQETQYF
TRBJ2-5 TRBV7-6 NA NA TGTGCCAGCAGCTTAGCGGGGGGTCCAGAGACCCAGTACTTC CASSLAGGPETQYF
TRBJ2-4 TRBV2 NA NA TGTGCCAGCAGTGAAGCCGCAGGCCAAGAATACATTCAGTACTTC CASSEAAGQEYIQYF
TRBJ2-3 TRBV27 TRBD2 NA TGTGCCAGCAGTTGGCGGGAGGGCCGGGTTAGGACAGATACGCAGTATTTT CASSWREGRVRTDTQYF
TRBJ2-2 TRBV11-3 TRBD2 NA TGTGCCAGCAGCTTAGTGTCTAGCGGGTACGGGGAGCTGTTTTTT CASSLVSSGYGELFF
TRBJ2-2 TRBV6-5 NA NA TGTGCCGCACGGAAGGGGGGGGACGGCGGGGAGCTGTTTTTT CAARKGGDGGELFF
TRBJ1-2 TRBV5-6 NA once TGTGCCAGCAGCTTGGGCAGGGCTCTCACCGGCTACACCTTC CASSLGRALTGYTF
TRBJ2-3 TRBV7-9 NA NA TGTGCCAGCAGGGACGGAGGCCTCCCCGATACGCAGTATTTT CASRDGGLPDTQYF
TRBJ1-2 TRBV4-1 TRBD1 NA TGCGCCAGCAGCCAAGGACGACAGGGCCTACGGGGTAACTATGGCTACACCTTC CASSQGRQGLRGNYGYTF
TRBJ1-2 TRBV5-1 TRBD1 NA TGCGCCAGCAGGCCTGGGACAGGGGTGAACTATGGCTACACCTTC CASRPGTGVNYGYTF
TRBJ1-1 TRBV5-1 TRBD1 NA TGCGCCAGCAGCTTGGGGGACAGGCTAATGAACACTGAAGCTTTCTTT CASSLGDRLMNTEAFF
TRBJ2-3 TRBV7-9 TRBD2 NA TGTGCCAGCAGCTTACTAGCGGGAGGGCCAGCAGATACGCAGTATTTT CASSLLAGGPADTQYF
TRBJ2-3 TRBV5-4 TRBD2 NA TGTGCCAGCAGCACGCGGGAGACCTCCGCAGATACGCAGTATTTT CASSTRETSADTQYF